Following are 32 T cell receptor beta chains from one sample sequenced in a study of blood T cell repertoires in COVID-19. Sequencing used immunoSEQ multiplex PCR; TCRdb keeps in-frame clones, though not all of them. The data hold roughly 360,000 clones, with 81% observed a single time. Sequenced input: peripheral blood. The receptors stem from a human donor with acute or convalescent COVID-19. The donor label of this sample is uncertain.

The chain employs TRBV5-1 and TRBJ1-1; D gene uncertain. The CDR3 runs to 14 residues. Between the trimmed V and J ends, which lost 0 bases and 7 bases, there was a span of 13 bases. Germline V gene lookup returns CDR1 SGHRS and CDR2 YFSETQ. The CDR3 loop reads CASSLEFLAGEAFF. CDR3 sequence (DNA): TGCGCCAGCAGCTTGGAGTTTTTGGCAGGTGAAGCTTTCTTT. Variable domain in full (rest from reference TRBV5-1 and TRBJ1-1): KAGVTQTPRYLIKTRGQQVTLSCSPISGHRSVSWYQQTPGQGLQFLFEYFSETQRNKGNFPGRFSGRQFSNSRSEMNVSTLELGDSALYLCASSLEFLAGEAFFGQGTRLTVV.

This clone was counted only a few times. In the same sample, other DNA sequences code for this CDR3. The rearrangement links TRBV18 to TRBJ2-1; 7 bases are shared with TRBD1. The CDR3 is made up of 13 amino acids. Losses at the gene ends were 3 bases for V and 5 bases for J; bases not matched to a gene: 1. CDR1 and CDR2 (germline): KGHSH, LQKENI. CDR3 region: CASSPDRHNEQFF. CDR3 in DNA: TGTGCCAGCTCACCGGACAGGCACAATGAGCAGTTCTTC.

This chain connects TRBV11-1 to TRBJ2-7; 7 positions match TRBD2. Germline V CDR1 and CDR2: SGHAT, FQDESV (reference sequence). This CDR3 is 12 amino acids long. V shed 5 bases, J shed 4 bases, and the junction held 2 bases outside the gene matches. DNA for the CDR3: TGTGCCAGCAGCCCTAGCGGATACGAGCAGTACTTC. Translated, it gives CASSPSGYEQYF.

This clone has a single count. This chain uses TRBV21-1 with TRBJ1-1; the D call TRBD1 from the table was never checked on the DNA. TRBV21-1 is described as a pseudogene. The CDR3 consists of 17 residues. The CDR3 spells CASSRQLDRGRDTEAFF. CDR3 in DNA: TGTGCCAGCAGCAGACAGTTGGACAGGGGGCGGGACACTGAAGCTTTCTTT.

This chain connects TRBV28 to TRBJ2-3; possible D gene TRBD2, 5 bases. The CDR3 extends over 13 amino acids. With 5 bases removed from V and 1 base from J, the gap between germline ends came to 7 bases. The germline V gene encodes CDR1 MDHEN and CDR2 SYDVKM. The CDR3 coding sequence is TGTGCCAGCAGTCGGGATGGCACAGATACGCAGTATTTT. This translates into CASSRDGTDTQYF.

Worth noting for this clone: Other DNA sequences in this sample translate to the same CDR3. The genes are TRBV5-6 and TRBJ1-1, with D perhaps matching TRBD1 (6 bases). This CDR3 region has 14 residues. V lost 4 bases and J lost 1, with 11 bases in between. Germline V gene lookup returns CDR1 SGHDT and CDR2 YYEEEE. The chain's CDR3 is CASSPQDRNTEAFF. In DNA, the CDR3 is TGTGCCAGCAGCCCGCAGGACAGGAACACTGAAGCTTTCTTT.

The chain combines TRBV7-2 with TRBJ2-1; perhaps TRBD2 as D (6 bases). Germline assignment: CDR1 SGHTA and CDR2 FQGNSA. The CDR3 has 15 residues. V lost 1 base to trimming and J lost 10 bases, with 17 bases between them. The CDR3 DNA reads TGTGCCAGCAGCTTAGTCGGGGCGGGACGAGAAGAGCAGTTCTTC. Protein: CASSLVGAGREEQFF. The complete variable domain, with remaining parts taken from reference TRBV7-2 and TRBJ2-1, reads GAGVSQSPSNKVTEKGKDVELRCDPISGHTALYWYRQSLGQGLEFLIYFQGNSAPDKSGLPSDRFSAERTGGSVSTLTIQRTQQEDSAVYLCASSLVGAGREEQFFGPGTRLTVL.

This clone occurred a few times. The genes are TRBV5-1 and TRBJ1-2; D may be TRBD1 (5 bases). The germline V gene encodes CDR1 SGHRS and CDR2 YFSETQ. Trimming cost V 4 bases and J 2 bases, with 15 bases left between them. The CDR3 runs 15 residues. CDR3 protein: CASSAQGSSNYGYTF. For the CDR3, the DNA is TGCGCCAGCAGCGCCCAGGGTTCGTCAAACTATGGCTACACCTTC.

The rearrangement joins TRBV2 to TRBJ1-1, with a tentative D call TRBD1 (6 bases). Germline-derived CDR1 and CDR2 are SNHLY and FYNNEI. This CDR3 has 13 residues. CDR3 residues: CACRAQGYTEAFF. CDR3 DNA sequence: TGTGCGTGCAGGGCCCAGGGGTACACTGAAGCTTTCTTT.

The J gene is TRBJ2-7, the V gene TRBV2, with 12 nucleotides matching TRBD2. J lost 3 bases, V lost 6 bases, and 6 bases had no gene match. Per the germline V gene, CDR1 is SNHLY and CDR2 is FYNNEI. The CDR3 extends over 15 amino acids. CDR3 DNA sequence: TGTGCCAGCAGGGAGGGACTAGCGGGCCTCTACGAGCAGTACTTC. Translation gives CASREGLAGLYEQYF. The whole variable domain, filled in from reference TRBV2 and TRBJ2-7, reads EPEVTQTPSHQVTQMGQEVILRCVPISNHLYFYWYRQILGQKVEFLVSFYNNEISEKSEIFDDQFSVERPDGSNFTLKIRSTKLEDSAMYFCASREGLAGLYEQYFGPGTRLTVT.

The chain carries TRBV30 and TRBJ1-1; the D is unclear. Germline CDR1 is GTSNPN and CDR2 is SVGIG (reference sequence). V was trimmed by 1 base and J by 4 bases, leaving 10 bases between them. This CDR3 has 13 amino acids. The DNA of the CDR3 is TGTGCCTGGAGTGGGAGGACGACCACTGAAGCTTTCTTT. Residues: CAWSGRTTTEAFF. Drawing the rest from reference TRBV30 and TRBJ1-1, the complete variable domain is SQTIHQWPATLVQPVGSPLSLECTVEGTSNPNLYWYRQAAGRGLQLLFYSVGIGQISSEVPQNLSASRPQDRQFILSSKKLLLSDSGFYLCAWSGRTTTEAFFGQGTRLTVV.

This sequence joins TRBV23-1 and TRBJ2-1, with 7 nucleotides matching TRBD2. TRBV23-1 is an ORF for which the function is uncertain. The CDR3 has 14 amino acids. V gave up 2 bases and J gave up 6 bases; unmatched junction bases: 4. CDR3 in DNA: TGCGCCAGCAGTCAAAGGGGAGGGCCCAATGAGCAGTTCTTC. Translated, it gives CASSQRGGPNEQFF.

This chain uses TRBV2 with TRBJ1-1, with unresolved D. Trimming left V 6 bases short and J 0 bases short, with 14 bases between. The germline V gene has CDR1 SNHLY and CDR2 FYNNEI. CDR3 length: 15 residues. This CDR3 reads CASRREDAMNTEAFF. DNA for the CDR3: TGTGCCAGCAGAAGGGAGGATGCAATGAACACTGAAGCTTTCTTT.

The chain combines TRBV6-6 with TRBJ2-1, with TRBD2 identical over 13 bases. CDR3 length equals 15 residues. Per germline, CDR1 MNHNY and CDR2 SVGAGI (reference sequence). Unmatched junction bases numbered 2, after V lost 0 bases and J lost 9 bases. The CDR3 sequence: CASSYSTSGRGEQFF. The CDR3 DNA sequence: TGTGCCAGCAGTTACTCAACTAGCGGGAGGGGTGAGCAGTTCTTC.

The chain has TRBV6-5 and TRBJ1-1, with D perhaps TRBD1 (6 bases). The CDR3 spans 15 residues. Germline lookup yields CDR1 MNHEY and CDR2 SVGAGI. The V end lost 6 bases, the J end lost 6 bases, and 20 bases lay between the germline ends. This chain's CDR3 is CASRPETGLQAEAFF. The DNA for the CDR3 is TGTGCCAGCAGACCCGAAACAGGGCTCCAGGCTGAAGCTTTCTTT.

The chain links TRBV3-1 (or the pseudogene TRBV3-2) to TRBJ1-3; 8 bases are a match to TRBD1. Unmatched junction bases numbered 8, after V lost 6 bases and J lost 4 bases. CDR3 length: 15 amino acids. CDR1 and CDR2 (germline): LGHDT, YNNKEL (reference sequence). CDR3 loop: CASSSDRVKGNTIYF. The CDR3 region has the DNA TGTGCCAGCAGTTCGGACAGGGTAAAAGGAAACACCATATATTTT.

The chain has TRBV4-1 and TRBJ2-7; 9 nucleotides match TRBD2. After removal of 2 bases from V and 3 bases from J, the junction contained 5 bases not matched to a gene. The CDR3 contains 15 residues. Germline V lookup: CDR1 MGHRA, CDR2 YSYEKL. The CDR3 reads CASSQIAGDFYEQYF. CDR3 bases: TGCGCCAGCAGCCAAATAGCGGGGGACTTCTACGAGCAGTACTTC.

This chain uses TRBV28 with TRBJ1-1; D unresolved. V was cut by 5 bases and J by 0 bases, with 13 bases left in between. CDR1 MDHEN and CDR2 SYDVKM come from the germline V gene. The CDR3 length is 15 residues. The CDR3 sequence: CASSLSGSLNTEAFF. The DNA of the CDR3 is TGTGCCAGCAGTCTCTCCGGGTCACTGAACACTGAAGCTTTCTTT. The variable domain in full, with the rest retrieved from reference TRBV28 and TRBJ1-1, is DVKVTQSSRYLVKRTGEKVFLECVQDMDHENMFWYRQDPGLGLRLIYFSYDVKMKEKGDIPEGYSVSREKKERFSLILESASTNQTSMYLCASSLSGSLNTEAFFGQGTRLTVV.

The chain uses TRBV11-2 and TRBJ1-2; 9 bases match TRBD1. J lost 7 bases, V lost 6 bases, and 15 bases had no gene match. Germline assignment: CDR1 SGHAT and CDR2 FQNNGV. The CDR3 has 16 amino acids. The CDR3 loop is CASSYRGWGTGSGYTF. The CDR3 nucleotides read TGTGCCAGCAGTTATCGAGGGTGGGGGACAGGGAGTGGCTACACCTTC.

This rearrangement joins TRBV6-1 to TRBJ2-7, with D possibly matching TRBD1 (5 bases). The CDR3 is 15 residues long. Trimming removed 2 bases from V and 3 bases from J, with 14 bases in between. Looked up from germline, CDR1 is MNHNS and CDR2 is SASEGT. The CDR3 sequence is CASSERSGHYYEQYF. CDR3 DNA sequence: TGTGCCAGCAGTGAAAGGTCAGGGCATTACTACGAGCAGTACTTC.

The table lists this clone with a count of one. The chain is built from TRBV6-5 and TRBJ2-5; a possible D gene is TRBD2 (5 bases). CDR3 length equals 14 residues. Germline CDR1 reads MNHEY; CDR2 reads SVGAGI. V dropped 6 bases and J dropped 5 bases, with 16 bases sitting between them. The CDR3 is CASSLASVRETQYF. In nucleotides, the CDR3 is TGTGCCAGCAGCCTAGCCAGCGTCCGGGAGACCCAGTACTTC.

The CDR3, as DNA: TGCGCCAGCAGCATGGCAACCGGGACAGGGCTCTACGAGCAGTACTTC. It yields the protein CASSMATGTGLYEQYF. The gene calls are TRBV5-1 and TRBJ2-7; TRBD1 matches 9 bases. With V trimmed by 4 bases and J by 3 bases, 11 bases remained unmatched. This CDR3 contains 16 residues. CDR1 and CDR2 (germline): SGHRS, YFSETQ.

The CDR3 here is CASSFGQYYQPQHF. The CDR3 DNA is TGTGCCAGCAGCTTCGGACAGTACTATCAGCCCCAGCATTTT. The chain recombines TRBV7-2 with TRBJ1-5, with D tentatively TRBD1 (6 bases). V lost 3 bases to trimming and J lost 5 bases, with 11 bases between them. The CDR3 totals 14 residues. CDR1 is SGHTA, CDR2 FQGNSA, per germline.

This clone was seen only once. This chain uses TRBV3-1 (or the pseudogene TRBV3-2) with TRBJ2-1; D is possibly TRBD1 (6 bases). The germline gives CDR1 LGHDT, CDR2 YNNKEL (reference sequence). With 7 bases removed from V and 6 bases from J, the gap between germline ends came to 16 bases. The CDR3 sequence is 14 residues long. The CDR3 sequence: CASNRGGRGNEQFF. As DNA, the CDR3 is TGTGCCAGCAATAGAGGGGGACGGGGCAATGAGCAGTTCTTC.

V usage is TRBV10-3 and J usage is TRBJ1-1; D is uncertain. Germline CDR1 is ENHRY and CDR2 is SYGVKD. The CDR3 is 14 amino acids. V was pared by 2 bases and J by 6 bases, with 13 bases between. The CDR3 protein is CAISEGSVNPEAFF. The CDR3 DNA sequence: TGTGCCATCAGTGAGGGCAGCGTTAACCCTGAAGCTTTCTTT.

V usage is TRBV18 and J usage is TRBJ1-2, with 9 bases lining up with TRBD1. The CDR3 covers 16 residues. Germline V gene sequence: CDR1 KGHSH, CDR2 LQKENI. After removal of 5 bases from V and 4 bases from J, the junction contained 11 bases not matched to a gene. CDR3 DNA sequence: TGTGCCAGCTCATCAAGCACAGGGGGCGGAAGCTATGGCTACACCTTC. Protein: CASSSSTGGGSYGYTF. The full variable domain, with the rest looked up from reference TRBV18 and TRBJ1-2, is NAGVMQNPRHLVRRRGQEARLRCSPMKGHSHVYWYRQLPEEGLKFMVYLQKENIIDESGMPKERFSAEFPKEGPSILRIQQVVRGDSAAYFCASSSSTGGGSYGYTFGSGTRLTVV.

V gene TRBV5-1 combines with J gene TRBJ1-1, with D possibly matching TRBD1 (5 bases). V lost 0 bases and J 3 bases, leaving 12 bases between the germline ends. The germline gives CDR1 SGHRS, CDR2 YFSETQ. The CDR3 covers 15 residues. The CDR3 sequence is CASSLVPGLDTEAFF. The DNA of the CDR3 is TGCGCCAGCAGCTTGGTCCCAGGGCTGGACACTGAAGCTTTCTTT.

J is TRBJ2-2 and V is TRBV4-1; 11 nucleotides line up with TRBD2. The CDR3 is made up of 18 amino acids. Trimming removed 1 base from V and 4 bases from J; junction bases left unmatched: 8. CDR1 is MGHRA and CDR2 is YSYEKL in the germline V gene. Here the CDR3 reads CASSQVNLAGGGTGELFF. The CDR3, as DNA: TGCGCCAGCAGCCAAGTTAACCTAGCGGGGGGCGGCACCGGGGAGCTGTTTTTT.

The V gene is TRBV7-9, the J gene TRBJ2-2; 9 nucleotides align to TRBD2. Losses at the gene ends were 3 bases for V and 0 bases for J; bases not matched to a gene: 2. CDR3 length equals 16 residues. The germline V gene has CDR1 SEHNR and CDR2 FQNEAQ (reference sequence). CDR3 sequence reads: CASSLSSGANTGELFF. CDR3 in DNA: TGTGCCAGCAGCTTGTCTAGCGGGGCGAACACCGGGGAGCTGTTTTTT.

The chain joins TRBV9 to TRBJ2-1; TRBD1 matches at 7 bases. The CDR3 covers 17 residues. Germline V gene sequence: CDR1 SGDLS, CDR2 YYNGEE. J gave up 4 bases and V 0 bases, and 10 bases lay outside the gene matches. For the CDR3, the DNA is TGTGCCAGCAGCGTAGGGTGGGACAGCTTCCCATACAATGAGCAGTTCTTC. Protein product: CASSVGWDSFPYNEQFF. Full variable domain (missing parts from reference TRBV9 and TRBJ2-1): DSGVTQTPKHLITATGQRVTLRCSPRSGDLSVYWYQQSLDQGLQFLIQYYNGEERAKGNILERFSAQQFPDLHSELNLSSLELGDSALYFCASSVGWDSFPYNEQFFGPGTRLTVL.

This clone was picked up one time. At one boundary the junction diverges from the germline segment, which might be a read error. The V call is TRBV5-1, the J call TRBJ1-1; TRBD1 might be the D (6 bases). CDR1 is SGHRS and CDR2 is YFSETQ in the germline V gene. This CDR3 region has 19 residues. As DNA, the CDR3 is TGCGCCAGCAGGTTGGGACCCTTACCTGCCGACAGGTTGAATGCTGAAGCTTTCTTT. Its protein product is CASRLGPLPADRLNAEAFF.

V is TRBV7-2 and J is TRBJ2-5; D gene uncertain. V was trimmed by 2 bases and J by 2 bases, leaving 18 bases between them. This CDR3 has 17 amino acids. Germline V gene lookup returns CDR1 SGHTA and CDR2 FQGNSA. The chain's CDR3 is CASSLNLIIGSQETQYF. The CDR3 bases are TGTGCCAGCAGCTTAAATCTCATAATCGGGTCACAAGAGACCCAGTACTTC.